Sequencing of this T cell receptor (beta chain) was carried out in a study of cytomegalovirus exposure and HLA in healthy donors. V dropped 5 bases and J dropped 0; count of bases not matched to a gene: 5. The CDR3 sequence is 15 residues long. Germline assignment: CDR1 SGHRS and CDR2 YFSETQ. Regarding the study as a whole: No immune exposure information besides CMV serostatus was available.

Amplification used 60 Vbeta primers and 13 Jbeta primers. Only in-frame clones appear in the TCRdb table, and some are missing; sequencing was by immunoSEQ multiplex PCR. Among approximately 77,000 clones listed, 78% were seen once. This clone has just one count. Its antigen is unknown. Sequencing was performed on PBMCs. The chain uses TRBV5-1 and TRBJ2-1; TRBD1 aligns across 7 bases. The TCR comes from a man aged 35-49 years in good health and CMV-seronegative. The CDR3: CASSEGAFSYNEQFF. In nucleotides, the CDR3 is TGCGCCAGCAGTGAGGGGGCTTTCTCCTACAATGAGCAGTTCTTC.